The clone carrying this T cell receptor beta chain showed up many times. Antigen unknown. Sample time point: patch test 2, 6 weeks after DPC sensitization. Specified treatment: therapeutic diphenylcyclopropenone sensitization with weekly scalp DPC. This sample was included in a study of human T cells and chemical hapten exposure. Whole-study context: Patients, a majority of them female, were diagnosed with alopecia areata, totalis or universalis. General study points: Expanded TCRs clustered into significantly more large CDR3 similarity groups than controls, the analysis revealed. TCRs exceeding a frequency of 1 in 1000 stayed unchanged under DPC sensitization.

A single record per CDR3 protein comes from TCRdb applying MiXCR to the RACE reads. The sample shows some 84,000 distinct CDR3 sequences, over 9.5% of them seen only once. Germline values: CDR1 MNHEY, CDR2 SMNVEV (reference sequence). V dropped 0 bases and J dropped 2 bases, with 7 bases sitting between them. The length of the CDR3 is 14 residues. The sequenced sample was whole blood, obtained in connection with sensitization to the hapten diphenylcyclopropenone (DPC). The TCR was taken from a woman between 50 and 59 years old with alopecia areata. Some clones in this sample may be carry-over from other donors' samples. The chain uses TRBV27 and TRBJ1-2, with unresolved D. The CDR3 DNA is TGTGCCAGCAGTTTATCGCGCAGGAACTATGGCTACACCTTC. It encodes CASSLSRRNYGYTF.